This T cell receptor beta chain was retrieved from a study of blood T cells in healthy people across ages (dated by TCRdb to the mid-2010s). In the study overall: In model experiments, template switching captured about one uniquely barcoded TCR beta cDNA molecule for every two T cells. Age-related changes in TCR beta repertoire diversity were measured in the study by deep sequencing normalized with unique cDNA molecular identifiers. The donors were split into four age groups: young (average around 15 years), middle-aged (nearly 40), aged (62) and long-lived (approximately 80). For two donors (one aged 18 to 30 and one aged 80 or older), the study analyzed two additional independent replicas of 1 million unique cDNA reads from the same blood draw. The investigation overall reported the following: Total diversity estimates from one million sequenced T cells were considered lower bounds and underestimates. The CMV infection status of donors was not known, potentially confounding age-related changes in expanded clonotypes. Conclusive comparison of naive and antigen-experienced compartments was prevented by the profiling of bulk unsorted PBMCs. Observed TCR beta diversity correlated strongly with the percentage of naive T cells measured by flow cytometry. As age increased, observed TCR beta diversity per million T cells dropped in a roughly linear way, and a significant reduction was already evident by age roughly 36. Compared with the aged group, the long-lived group had more naive CD4+ T cells, fewer expanded clones and increased TCR diversity, a pattern suggesting age selection.

CDR1 and CDR2, looked up from the germline V gene, are LGHNA and YSLEER. The CDR3 spans 15 residues, from the cysteine through the phenylalanine. The DNA shown is the 45-base CDR3, in frame from base 1. Systemically healthy Caucasian individuals from Russia, around 39 in total and aged about 6 to 90 years, were included as donors. Each donor gave around 9 milliliters of peripheral blood, collected into EDTA-treated Vacutainer tubes. PBMCs were isolated by Ficoll-Paque density-gradient centrifugation, with at least 6.5 million obtained per sample. Total RNA was extracted from PBMCs with Trizol reagent, with at least 5.5 micrograms obtained per sample. For every donor, flow cytometry on a PBMC aliquot measured the percentage of naive CD45RAhigh/CD27high T cells. This clonotype was observed a single time. What antigen it recognizes has not been identified. The record has no base qualities; no much larger clone is one base away. Single-read evidence is weak.

Library creation used 5' RACE. Reads for this sample came from an Illumina HiSeq 2500. A second PCR of about 6 to 11 cycles was run with a J-beta primer mix and a sample-barcoded 5' primer. Each TCR beta cDNA molecule received a unique molecular identifier from a template-switch 5' adaptor carrying 12 random nucleotides. Each sample yielded at least 3 million CDR3-containing paired-end reads. First-strand cDNA synthesis was performed from all RNA using the Mint cDNA synthesis kit, with priming by a TRBC-specific oligonucleotide. All cDNA was treated with uracil-DNA glycosylase and then went through a first 18-cycle PCR with the universal primers M1SS and BC2_uni_R. The published analysis was carried out like this. Normalization of each sample was performed by random selection of 1 million high-quality reads, each carrying a distinct molecular identifier. Reads with shared molecular identifiers were discarded instead of being binned into consensus sequences. MiTCR, set to a Q25 quality threshold and the strictest error-elimination algorithm, was used for CDR3 identification, clonotype clustering and error correction. A nonparametric unseen species model with Euler transformation was used to estimate a lower bound on total TCR beta diversity. The public sequencing data were trimmed at Q25 with fastp and processed into clonotypes with MiXCR by TCRdb, which kept only in-frame beta chains. Here each entry gathers all rows of one CDR3 protein and keeps the most common genes and DNA. These V and J calls rely on TCRdb rather than the paper's analysis. In this sample the table shows about 930,000 distinct CDR3 sequences, 25% to 30% of which occur a single time. The top ten constitute around 9.6% of the sample.

This same sample was also part of a study on T cells of mothers and their children. The second investigation adds: The donors were nine systemically healthy Caucasian individuals, made up of three mothers and their six children. cDNA synthesis used all of the extracted RNA, with 1.5 ug of RNA in each 15 ul reaction. In the second PCR, sample barcodes and 2-4 random nucleotides were introduced via the M1S primer. Over 9 million TCR beta CDR3 reads came from each mother, compared with about 3 million reads from each child. Thymic selection similarly shapes TCR recombination output in related and unrelated pairs, with minor effect from inherited differences. Normalized repertoire overlap in related mother-child pairs was always slightly higher than in unrelated mother-child pairs, but the difference was never significant. Persistent microchimeric T cell clones were not detected, at a sensitivity of around 100 clones per million clonotypes. In the study, deep NGS was used to compare the TCR beta repertoires of mothers and children, and features distinguishing related mother-child pairs from unrelated individuals were sought. On average, the children were approximately 11 +/- 4 years old, while the mothers were 40 +/- 4 years old. After adapter ligation was performed with NEBNext reagents, the libraries were sequenced on an Illumina HiSeq 2000 with 100+100 nt paired-end reads. To avoid cross-contamination, the mother libraries and the child libraries were prepared a month apart and sequenced in separate runs. For each donor, somewhere between roughly 450,000 and 2,000,000 distinct TCR beta clonotypes were identified. Naive TCR beta clonotypes were estimated from low-frequency clonotypes matched to each donor's FACS-determined naive share, without sorting.

The sequence is built from TRBV4-3 and TRBJ2-1; 7 central nucleotides agree with TRBD2. The DNA end is more similar to TRBJ2-7, so the J call may be wrong. The TCR comes from a woman between 40 and 55 years old in good health. Input material: blood. The CDR3 sequence is CASSQIAGSYNEQYF. DNA sequence: TGCGCCAGCAGCCAAATAGCGGGTTCCTACAATGAGCAGTACTTC.